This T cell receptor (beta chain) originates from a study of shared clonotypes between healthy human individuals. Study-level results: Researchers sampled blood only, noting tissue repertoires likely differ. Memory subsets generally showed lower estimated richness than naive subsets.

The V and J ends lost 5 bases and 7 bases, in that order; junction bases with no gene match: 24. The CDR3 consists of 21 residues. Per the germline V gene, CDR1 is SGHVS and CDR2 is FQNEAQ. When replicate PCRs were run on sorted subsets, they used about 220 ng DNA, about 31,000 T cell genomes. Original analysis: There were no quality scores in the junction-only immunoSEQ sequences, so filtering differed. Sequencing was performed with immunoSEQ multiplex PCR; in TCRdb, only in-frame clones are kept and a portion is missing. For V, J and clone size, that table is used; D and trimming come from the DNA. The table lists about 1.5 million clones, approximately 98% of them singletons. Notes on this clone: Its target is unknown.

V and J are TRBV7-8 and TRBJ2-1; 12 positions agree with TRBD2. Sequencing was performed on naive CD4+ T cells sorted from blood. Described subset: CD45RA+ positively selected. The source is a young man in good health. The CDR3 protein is CASSPIRGGLAGGSWRNEQFF. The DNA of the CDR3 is TGTGCCAGCAGCCCAATTAGGGGGGGGCTAGCGGGAGGGTCCTGGAGGAATGAGCAGTTCTTC.